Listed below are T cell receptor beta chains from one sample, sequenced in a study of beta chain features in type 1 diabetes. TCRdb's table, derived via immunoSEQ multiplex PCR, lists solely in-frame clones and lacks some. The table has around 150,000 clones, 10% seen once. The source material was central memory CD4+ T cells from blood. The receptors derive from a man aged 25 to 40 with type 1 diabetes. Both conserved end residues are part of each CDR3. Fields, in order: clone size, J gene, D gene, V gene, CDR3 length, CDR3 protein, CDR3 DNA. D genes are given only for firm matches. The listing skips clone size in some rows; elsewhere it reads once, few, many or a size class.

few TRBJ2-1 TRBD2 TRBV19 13 CASRMSGSDEQFF TGTGCCAGTAGAATGAGCGGGAGCGATGAGCAGTTCTTC
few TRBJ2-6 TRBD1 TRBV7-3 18 CASSSPTGGTAGANVLTF TGTGCCAGCAGCTCGCCTACAGGGGGTACGGCTGGGGCCAACGTCCTGACTTTC
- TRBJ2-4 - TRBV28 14 CASSFGGAKNIQYF TGTGCCAGCAGTTTCGGGGGAGCCAAAAACATTCAGTACTTC
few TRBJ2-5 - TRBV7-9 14 CASSLQGSVETQYF TGTGCCAGCAGCTTGCAGGGATCTGTAGAGACCCAGTACTTC
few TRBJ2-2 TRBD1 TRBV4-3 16 CASSQDGTVLTGELFF TGCGCCAGCAGCCAAGATGGGACAGTCCTCACCGGGGAGCTGTTTTTT
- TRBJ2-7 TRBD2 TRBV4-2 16 CASSPFGRGFSYEQYF TGTGCCAGCAGCCCCTTCGGGAGGGGATTCTCCTACGAGCAGTACTTC
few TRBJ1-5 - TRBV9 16 CASSVGASDGIEPQHF TGTGCCAGCAGCGTAGGGGCTTCCGACGGAATTGAGCCCCAGCATTTT
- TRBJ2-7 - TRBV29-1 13 CSVVPQGFSEQYF TGCAGCGTTGTTCCTCAGGGTTTTTCGGAGCAGTACTTC
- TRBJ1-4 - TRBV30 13 CAQDSRTNEKLFF TGTGCCCAAGACAGCCGGACTAATGAAAAACTGTTTTTT
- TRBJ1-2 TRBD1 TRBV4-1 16 CASSQIPGTGVFGYTF TGCGCCAGCAGCCAGATCCCCGGGACAGGGGTATTTGGCTACACCTTC
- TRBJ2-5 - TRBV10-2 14 CASSESSLAETQYF TGCGCCAGCAGTGAGTCGTCGTTGGCAGAGACCCAGTACTTC
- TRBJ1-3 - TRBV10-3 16 CAISQPFTGLRNTIYF TGTGCCATCAGTCAGCCATTTACAGGGTTAAGAAACACCATATATTTT
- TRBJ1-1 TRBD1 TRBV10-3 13 CAIRDREGTEAFF TGTGCCATCAGGGACAGGGAGGGAACTGAAGCTTTCTTT
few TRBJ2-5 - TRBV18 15 CASSPRVGAQETQYF TGTGCCAGCTCACCACGAGTTGGGGCCCAAGAGACCCAGTACTTC
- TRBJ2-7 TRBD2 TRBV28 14 CASIQSGRYYEQYF TGTGCCAGCATCCAAAGCGGGAGGTACTACGAGCAGTACTTC
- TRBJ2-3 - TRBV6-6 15 CASQPSGGRADTQYF TGTGCCAGCCAACCATCCGGGGGGCGGGCAGATACGCAGTATTTT